The subject of this entry is one T cell receptor beta chain. Repertoires were generated with immunoSEQ multiplex PCR, while TCRdb's copy carries only in-frame clones and drops some. The sample holds under 300,000 clones; 86% are singletons and the top ten take 5.5% to 8%. Germline CDR1 is SGDLS and CDR2 is YYNGEE. This CDR3 spans 15 amino acids. With 4 bases clipped from V and 2 bases from J, the junction kept 7 bases outside the gene matches. This record comes from a study of blood T cell repertoires in COVID-19. Study in general: Sites across the United States, Italy and Spain contributed samples from acute and convalescent COVID-19.

Sequencing was performed on peripheral blood. This sequence joins TRBV9 and TRBJ2-7, with 9 bases that match TRBD1. This sequence originates from a man aged 55-75 years with acute or convalescent COVID-19. Written as DNA, the CDR3 is TGTGCCAGCAGCTCAGGGACAGGGACACCCTACGAGCAGTACTTC. Protein: CASSSGTGTPYEQYF.